The 18 T cell receptor beta chains below were found in one sample sequenced in a study of CD8+ T cells in alopecia areata. Treatment reported: oral pan-JAK inhibitor, 5-10 mg twice daily. Extraction of RNA preceded its reverse transcription into cDNA, which served as the sequencing template. Assay used: immunoSEQ multiplex PCR; TCRdb lists only in-frame clones, some missing. This table holds over 95,000 clones, 61% found once. The source was CD8+ T cells sorted from blood, collected at week 4, from a patient treated with tofacitinib. Every receptor here comes from a human donor with alopecia areata.

The CDR3 protein is CASSLEGGNYGYTF. The CDR3 DNA sequence: TGTGCCAGCAGCTTAGAGGGAGGAAACTATGGCTACACCTTC. The rearrangement uses TRBV13 and TRBJ1-2; no definite D call. CDR1 is PRHDT, CDR2 FYEKMQ, per germline (reference sequence). The germline V and J ends were trimmed by 1 base and 2 bases, with 8 bases remaining between them. The CDR3 sequence is 14 residues long.

The chain links TRBV5-1 to TRBJ2-5; D is unresolved. Germline V gene sequence: CDR1 SGHRS, CDR2 YFSETQ. The CDR3 has 13 amino acids. V was cut by 2 bases and J by 5 bases, with 10 bases left in between. The CDR3 sequence is CASSFIWAETQYF. The CDR3 DNA reads as TGCGCCAGCAGCTTTATCTGGGCGGAGACCCAGTACTTC.

This clone appeared a few times. This rearrangement joins TRBV5-1 to TRBJ2-7; maybe TRBD2 (5 bases). The V end was cut by 4 bases, the J end by 3 bases, with 11 bases between. CDR1 and CDR2 from the germline V gene are SGHRS and YFSETQ. The CDR3 loop spans 13 amino acids. In DNA, the CDR3 is TGCGCCAGCAGCCCGGGAATCGGCTACGAGCAGTACTTC. Residues: CASSPGIGYEQYF.

The gene calls are TRBV5-6 and TRBJ2-5; D ambiguous. Trimming took 2 bases from V and 4 from J, leaving 9 bases between them. The CDR3 sequence is 13 residues long. The germline V gene has CDR1 SGHDT and CDR2 YYEEEE. CDR3 region: CASSFNKGETQYF. The CDR3, as DNA: TGTGCCAGCAGCTTTAACAAGGGAGAGACCCAGTACTTC.

The sample holds a few counts of this clone. V usage is TRBV4-1 and J usage is TRBJ1-2, with a tentative D call TRBD1 (5 bases). CDR1 and CDR2 from the germline V gene are MGHRA and YSYEKL. This CDR3 contains 17 residues. V was shortened by 3 bases and J by 3 bases, with 20 bases between the two germline ends. CDR3 in DNA: TGCGCCAGCAGCCAGGGTCTCGCTGGGGCGGGCTACTATGGCTACACCTTC. The encoded protein is CASSQGLAGAGYYGYTF.

Written as DNA, the CDR3 is TGTGCCAGCAGCTTATTAGACAATCAGCCCCAGCATTTT. Its translation: CASSLLDNQPQHF. This chain uses TRBV7-6 with TRBJ1-5; no definite D call. The CDR3 extends over 13 amino acids. V was cut by 2 bases and J by 3 bases, with 5 bases left in between. Per the germline V gene, CDR1 is SGHVS and CDR2 is FNYEAQ.

The V gene is TRBV7-9, the J gene TRBJ2-5, with D possibly matching TRBD2 (5 bases). Trimming removed 3 bases at V and 8 bases at J, with 13 bases between. The CDR3 length is 13 residues. Germline V CDR1 and CDR2: SEHNR, FQNEAQ (reference sequence). CDR3 loop: CASSFGEPKTQYF. The DNA for the CDR3 is TGTGCCAGCAGCTTCGGGGAGCCCAAAACCCAGTACTTC.

CDR3 in amino acids: CSVVLLEAFF. CDR3 DNA: TGCAGCGTTGTATTATTGGAAGCTTTCTTT. This sequence joins TRBV29-1 and TRBJ1-1; D is undetermined. Germline assignment: CDR1 SQVTM and CDR2 ANQGSEA. The V end lost 4 bases, the J end lost 8 bases, and 8 bases lay between the germline ends. This CDR3 region has 10 residues.

This rearrangement joins TRBV4-1 to TRBJ2-7, with D possibly being TRBD2 (6 bases). From germline, CDR1 is MGHRA and CDR2 YSYEKL. The ends were cut back, 1 base at V and 4 bases at J, with 14 bases in the middle. CDR3 length: 15 amino acids. The CDR3 protein is CASSQGPGVGYEQYF. The CDR3, as DNA: TGCGCCAGCAGCCAAGGTCCGGGAGTAGGTTACGAGCAGTACTTC.

The rearrangement uses TRBV6-1 and TRBJ1-1, with TRBD1 matching 7 bases. The CDR3 runs to 15 residues. The trim removed 2 bases at V and 4 bases at J, leaving 7 bases unmatched. Germline-derived CDR1 and CDR2 are MNHNS and SASEGT. CDR3 nucleotide sequence: TGTGCCAGCAGTGAACTTGTTTCAGGGGGCACTGAAGCTTTCTTT. Residues: CASSELVSGGTEAFF.

This clone was observed a few times. The chain recombines TRBV10-3 with TRBJ2-7, with no clear D. In germline, CDR1 is ENHRY, CDR2 SYGVKD. This CDR3 region has 14 residues. V was trimmed by 10 bases and J by 3 bases, leaving 19 bases between them. The CDR3 is CASSKGSLYYEQYF. The CDR3 DNA sequence: TGTGCCAGCAGCAAAGGGTCGCTTTACTACGAGCAGTACTTC.

The chain combines TRBV25-1 with TRBJ2-1, with D unresolved. Trimming pared 2 bases from V and 0 bases from J, leaving 8 bases between. Germline V gene lookup returns CDR1 MGHDK and CDR2 SYGVNS. The CDR3 spans 15 residues. CDR3 sequence (DNA): TGTGCCAGCAGTGAAATAGTAAGCTCCTACAATGAGCAGTTCTTC. This translates into CASSEIVSSYNEQFF. The whole variable domain, remainder taken from reference TRBV25-1 and TRBJ2-1, is EADIYQTPRYLVIGTGKKITLECSQTMGHDKMYWYQQDPGMELHLIHYSYGVNSTEKGDLSSESTVSRIRTEHFPLTLESARPSHTSQYLCASSEIVSSYNEQFFGPGTRLTVL.

The gene calls are TRBV7-9 and TRBJ2-5; D is ambiguous. From germline, CDR1 is SEHNR and CDR2 FQNEAQ (reference sequence). The CDR3 has 14 amino acids. Between the trimmed V and J ends, which lost 6 bases and 0 bases, there was a span of 11 bases. DNA of the CDR3: TGTGCCAGCAGTTTGCAGGCGTACCAAGAGACCCAGTACTTC. Translated: CASSLQAYQETQYF. Using reference TRBV7-9 and TRBJ2-5 for the parts outside the CDR3, the full variable domain is DTGVSQNPRHKITKRGQNVTFRCDPISEHNRLYWYRQTLGQGPEFLTYFQNEAQLEKSRLLSDRFSAERPKGSFSTLEIQRTEQGDSAMYLCASSLQAYQETQYFGPGTRLLVL.

The CDR3 DNA follows: TGTGCCATCAGTGAGTCGCAGGGGAGCCATGGCTACACCTTC. Encoded protein: CAISESQGSHGYTF. The genes are TRBV10-3 and TRBJ1-2; D is perhaps TRBD1 (6 bases). Trimming shortened V by 0 bases and J by 6 bases, and 11 bases separated the two germline ends. CDR3 length: 14 residues. CDR1 is ENHRY and CDR2 is SYGVKD in the germline V gene.

Many counts were recorded for this clone. The chain recombines TRBV13 with TRBJ2-1; D is perhaps TRBD1 (6 bases). V lost 5 bases and J lost 0, with 14 bases in between. Germline CDR1 PRHDT, CDR2 FYEKMQ (reference sequence). This CDR3 has 16 amino acids. CDR3 residues: CASSLQGQSSYNEQFF. CDR3 sequence (DNA): TGTGCCAGCAGCCTACAGGGCCAGAGCTCCTACAATGAGCAGTTCTTC.

The chain has TRBV15 and TRBJ1-5, with D possibly TRBD1 on 6 matching bases. V was trimmed by 6 bases and J by 6 bases, leaving 18 bases between them. Germline-derived CDR1 and CDR2 are LNHNV and YYDKDF (reference sequence). The CDR3 totals 15 residues. The CDR3 spells CATSQRITGFQPQHF. DNA of the CDR3: TGTGCCACCAGTCAACGGATTACAGGGTTTCAGCCCCAGCATTTT. Combining the CDR3 with reference TRBV15 and TRBJ1-5 gives the whole variable domain DAMVIQNPRYQVTQFGKPVTLSCSQTLNHNVMYWYQQKSSQAPKLLFHYYDKDFNNEADTPDNFQSRRPNTSFCFLDIRSPGLGDTAMYLCATSQRITGFQPQHFGDGTRLSIL.

The chain's CDR3 is CSVEIRVEAFF. CDR3 DNA: TGCAGCGTTGAAATCCGGGTTGAAGCTTTCTTT. The chain uses TRBV29-1 and TRBJ1-1, with unresolved D. V shed 2 bases and J shed 7 bases, with 8 bases lying between them. Germline V gives CDR1 SQVTM, CDR2 ANQGSEA. The CDR3 loop spans 11 amino acids.

This chain joins TRBV7-9 and TRBJ2-1, with 9 bases lining up with TRBD1. CDR3 size: 14 residues. J lost 6 bases, V lost 5 bases, and 5 bases had no gene match. Per the germline V gene, CDR1 is SEHNR and CDR2 is FQNEAQ (reference sequence). DNA of the CDR3: TGTGCCAGCAGCCCCCGGGACAGGGCCAATGAGCAGTTCTTC. Protein product: CASSPRDRANEQFF.